This entry concerns a single T cell receptor (beta chain). As yet, its antigen is unknown. It was with 60 Vbeta and 13 Jbeta primers that the PCR ran. Measured with immunoSEQ multiplex PCR; TCRdb has only the in-frame clones, and not every one. Found here are roughly 300,000 clones, roughly 85% of them singletons; the top ten hold around 3.7%. The entry originates in a study of cytomegalovirus exposure and HLA in healthy donors. With V trimmed by 4 bases and J by 4 bases, 7 bases remained unmatched. The CDR3 is 15 residues long. Per the germline V gene, CDR1 is SGHVS and CDR2 is FQNEAQ. Broader study findings: Most TCRs appeared rarely, but some public TCRs recurred in many donors.

Source material: PBMCs. The chain joins TRBV7-8 to TRBJ1-2; 9 bases agree with TRBD1. The TCR comes from a middle-aged man in good health and CMV-seropositive. DNA of the CDR3: TGTGCCAGCAGCTGGAGGGACAGGGCGGGCTATGGCTACACCTTC. Translation gives CASSWRDRAGYGYTF.